The sequence of this TCR beta chain was determined in a study of T-cell reconstitution after alpha-beta-depleted transplantation in children. This clonotype was detected a few times. Preparation of the TCRbeta library used unique molecular identifiers. TCRdb passed the PCR reads through MiXCR, listing each CDR3 protein once. The sample holds some 490,000 distinct CDR3 sequences, around 12% seen once. This CDR3 comprises 13 residues. Trimming cost V 5 bases and J 5 bases; bases outside gene matches: 3. Germline values: CDR1 MNHEY, CDR2 SVGEGT. The clonotype originates from a human donor who donated a stem cell graft to a child with combined immunodeficiency. The specimen was PBMCs from the stem cell graft donor, collected from the stem cell graft. V and J are TRBV6-2 or TRBV6-3 and TRBJ1-5, with 7 nucleotides matching TRBD1. CDR3 coding DNA: TGTGCCAGCAGTAAAGACAGGGATCAGCCCCAGCATTTT. Its translation: CASSKDRDQPQHF.